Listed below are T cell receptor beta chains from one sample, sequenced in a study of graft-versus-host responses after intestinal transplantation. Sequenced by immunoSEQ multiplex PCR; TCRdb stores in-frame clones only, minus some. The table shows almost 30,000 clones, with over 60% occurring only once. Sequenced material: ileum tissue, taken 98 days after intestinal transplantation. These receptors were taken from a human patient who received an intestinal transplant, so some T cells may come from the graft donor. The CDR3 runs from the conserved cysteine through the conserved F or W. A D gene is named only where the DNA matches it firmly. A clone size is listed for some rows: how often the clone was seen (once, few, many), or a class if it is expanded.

CASSLEGTGPNEQFF	TGCGCCAGCAGCTTGGAGGGGACAGGGCCCAATGAGCAGTTCTTC	TRBD1	TRBV5-1	TRBJ2-1	-
CASSLDWASYNEQFF	TGTGCCAGCAGCTTAGACTGGGCGTCCTACAATGAGCAGTTCTTC	-	TRBV7-9	TRBJ2-1	-
CASIRQGSYEQYF	TGTGCCAGCATCCGACAGGGATCCTACGAGCAGTACTTC	TRBD1	TRBV28	TRBJ2-7	-
CASSLVGFGSQETQYF	TGCGCCAGCAGCTTGGTTGGGTTCGGCAGCCAAGAGACCCAGTACTTC	-	TRBV5-1	TRBJ2-5	once
CASSFGTGEDYTF	TGCGCCAGCAGCTTTGGGACAGGGGAAGACTACACCTTC	TRBD1	TRBV5-1	TRBJ1-2	-
CASSYSGSGSNYGYTF	TGTGCCAGCAGTTACTCGGGGTCGGGCAGCAACTATGGCTACACCTTC	-	TRBV6-5	TRBJ1-2	-
CASSQVIVEGNQPQHF	TGTGCCAGCAGCCAAGTGATCGTCGAGGGGAATCAGCCCCAGCATTTT	-	TRBV4-1	TRBJ1-5	-
CSALWGIEAFF	TGCAGTGCCCTATGGGGTATTGAAGCTTTCTTT	-	TRBV20-1	TRBJ1-1	-
CAIGQGYGYTF	TGTGCCATCGGACAGGGCTATGGCTACACCTTC	TRBD1	TRBV2	TRBJ1-2	-
CASSHMDGNYGYTF	TGCGCCAGCAGCCACATGGACGGAAACTATGGCTACACCTTC	-	TRBV4-1	TRBJ1-2	-
CASSVEPGPNTEAFF	TGTGCCAGCAGCGTAGAACCCGGGCCTAACACTGAAGCTTTCTTT	-	TRBV9	TRBJ1-1	-
CASSSYGQEAFF	TGTGCCAGCAGCTCCTACGGGCAGGAGGCTTTCTTT	-	TRBV7-8	TRBJ1-1	-
CSVESGSNYGYTF	TGCAGCGTTGAATCCGGTTCTAACTATGGCTACACCTTC	-	TRBV29-1	TRBJ1-2	once
CASSQFVASGPETQYF	TGCGCCAGCAGCCAGTTCGTAGCTAGCGGACCGGAGACCCAGTACTTC	TRBD2	TRBV4-1	TRBJ2-5	few
CASSMSLSTEAFF	TGTGCCAGTAGTATGAGCTTGAGCACTGAAGCTTTCTTT	-	TRBV19	TRBJ1-1	-
CASSYSRDRGFYEQYF	TGTGCCAGCAGTTACTCGAGAGACAGGGGTTTCTACGAGCAGTACTTC	TRBD1	TRBV6-5	TRBJ2-7	-
CATSSGFQETQYF	TGTGCCACCAGTAGCGGATTCCAAGAGACCCAGTACTTC	-	TRBV15	TRBJ2-5	-
CASSPRAGGVRGNTEAFF	TGTGCCAGCTCACCAAGGGCAGGGGGCGTTCGGGGGAACACTGAAGCTTTCTTT	TRBD1	TRBV18	TRBJ1-1	-
CSVDGLAGEETQYF	TGCAGCGTTGATGGACTAGCGGGGGAAGAGACCCAGTACTTC	TRBD2	TRBV29-1	TRBJ2-5	-
CASSSRAGGSDTQYF	TGTGCCAGCAGCTCTCGAGCGGGGGGATCAGATACGCAGTATTTT	TRBD2	TRBV5-4	TRBJ2-3	-
CASSFSASTEAFF	TGTGCCAGCAGCTTCTCAGCCTCAACTGAAGCTTTCTTT	-	TRBV7-9	TRBJ1-1	few
CASSIDRGRNQPQHF	TGTGCCAGTAGTATAGACAGGGGGCGCAATCAGCCCCAGCATTTT	TRBD1	TRBV19	TRBJ1-5	few
CASRRYSGGEAFF	TGTGCCAGCAGGCGCTATTCGGGTGGTGAAGCTTTCTTT	-	TRBV6-1	TRBJ1-1	-
CASSLVSRGAEQFF	TGTGCCAGCAGTTTAGTAAGCCGGGGGGCTGAGCAGTTCTTC	-	TRBV28	TRBJ2-1	few
CASSLEEGDPSSGANVLTF	TGTGCCAGCAGCTTAGAGGAAGGGGATCCCAGCTCTGGGGCCAACGTCCTGACTTTC	-	TRBV7-9	TRBJ2-6	once
CASSYWTEYATNEKLFF	TGTGCCAGCAGCTATTGGACAGAATATGCAACTAATGAAAAACTGTTTTTT	-	TRBV11-2	TRBJ1-4	-
CSASIRNEQFF	TGCAGTGCTAGTATACGAAATGAGCAGTTCTTC	-	TRBV20-1	TRBJ2-1	-
CASFSKRGGLDEQFF	TGTGCCAGCTTCTCCAAGCGGGGGGGCCTTGATGAGCAGTTCTTC	TRBD2	TRBV7-9	TRBJ2-1	-
CASSLFLGYSGNTIYF	TGCGCCAGCAGCTTGTTTTTAGGATACTCTGGAAACACCATATATTTT	-	TRBV5-1	TRBJ1-3	-
CASSVGVAGRADGYTF	TGTGCCAGCAGCGTAGGAGTAGCCGGAAGGGCAGACGGCTACACCTTC	-	TRBV9	TRBJ1-2	-
CASTGPSYNEQFF	TGCGCCAGCACCGGGCCCTCCTACAATGAGCAGTTCTTC	-	TRBV4-1	TRBJ2-1	-
CASSPGLAGVQETQYF	TGTGCCAGCAGCCCGGGACTAGCGGGGGTCCAAGAGACCCAGTACTTC	TRBD2	TRBV7-8	TRBJ2-5	-